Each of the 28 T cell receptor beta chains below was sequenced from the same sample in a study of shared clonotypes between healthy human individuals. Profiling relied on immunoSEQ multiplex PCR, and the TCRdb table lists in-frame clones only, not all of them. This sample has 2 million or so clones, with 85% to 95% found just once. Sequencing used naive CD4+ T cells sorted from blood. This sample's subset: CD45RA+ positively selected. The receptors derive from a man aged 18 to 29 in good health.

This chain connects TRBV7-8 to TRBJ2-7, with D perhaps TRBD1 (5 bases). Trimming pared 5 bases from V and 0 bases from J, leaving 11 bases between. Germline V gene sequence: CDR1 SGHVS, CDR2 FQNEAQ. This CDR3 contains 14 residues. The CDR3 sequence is CASSPRVLSYEQYF. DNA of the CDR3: TGTGCCAGCAGCCCCAGGGTCCTCTCCTACGAGCAGTACTTC. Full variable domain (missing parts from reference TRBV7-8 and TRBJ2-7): GAGVSQSPRYKVAKRGQDVALRCDPISGHVSLFWYQQALGQGPEFLTYFQNEAQLDKSGLPSDRFFAERPEGSVSTLKIQRTQQEDSAVYLCASSPRVLSYEQYFGPGTRLTVT.

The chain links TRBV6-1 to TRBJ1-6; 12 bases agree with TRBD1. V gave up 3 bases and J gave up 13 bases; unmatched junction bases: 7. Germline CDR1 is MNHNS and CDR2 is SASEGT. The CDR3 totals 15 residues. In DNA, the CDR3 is TGTGCCAGCAGTGATCGGGGACAGGGGGCTAAGCCCCTCCACTTT. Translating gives CASSDRGQGAKPLHF.

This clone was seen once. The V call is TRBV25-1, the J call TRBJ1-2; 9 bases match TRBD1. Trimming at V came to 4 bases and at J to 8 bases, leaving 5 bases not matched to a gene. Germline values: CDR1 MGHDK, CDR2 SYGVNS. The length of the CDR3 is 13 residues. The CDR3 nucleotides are TGTGCCAGCAGTGTCCCGGACAGGGGCGGCTACACCTTC. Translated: CASSVPDRGGYTF.

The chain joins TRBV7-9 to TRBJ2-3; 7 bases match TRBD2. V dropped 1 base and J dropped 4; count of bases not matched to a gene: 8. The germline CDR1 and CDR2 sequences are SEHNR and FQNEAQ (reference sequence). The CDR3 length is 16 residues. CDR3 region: CASSLERGSWADTQYF. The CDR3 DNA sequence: TGTGCCAGCAGCTTAGAGCGGGGTTCGTGGGCAGATACGCAGTATTTT.

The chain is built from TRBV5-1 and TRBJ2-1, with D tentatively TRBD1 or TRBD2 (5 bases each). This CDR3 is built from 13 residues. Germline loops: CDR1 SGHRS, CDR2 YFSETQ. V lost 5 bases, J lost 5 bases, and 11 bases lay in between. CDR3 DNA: TGCGCCAGCAGGGACGGGACGCACAATGAGCAGTTCTTC. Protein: CASRDGTHNEQFF.

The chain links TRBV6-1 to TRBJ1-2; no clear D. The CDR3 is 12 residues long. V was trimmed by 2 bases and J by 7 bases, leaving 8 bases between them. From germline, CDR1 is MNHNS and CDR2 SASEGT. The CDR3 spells CASSERLSGYTF. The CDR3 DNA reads TGTGCCAGCAGTGAAAGACTTAGTGGCTACACCTTC.

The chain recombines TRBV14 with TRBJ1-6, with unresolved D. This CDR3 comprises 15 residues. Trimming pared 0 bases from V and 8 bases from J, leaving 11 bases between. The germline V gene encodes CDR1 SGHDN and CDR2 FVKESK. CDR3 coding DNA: TGTGCCAGCAGCCAAGATGACCCGGGTTATTCACCCCTCCACTTT. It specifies CASSQDDPGYSPLHF.

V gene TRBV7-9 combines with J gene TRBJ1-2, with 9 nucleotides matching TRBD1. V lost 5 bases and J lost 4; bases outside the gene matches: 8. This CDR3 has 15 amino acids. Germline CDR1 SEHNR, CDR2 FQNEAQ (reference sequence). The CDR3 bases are TGTGCCAGCAGCCCTATGACAGGGGGGATCTATGGCTACACCTTC. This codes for CASSPMTGGIYGYTF.

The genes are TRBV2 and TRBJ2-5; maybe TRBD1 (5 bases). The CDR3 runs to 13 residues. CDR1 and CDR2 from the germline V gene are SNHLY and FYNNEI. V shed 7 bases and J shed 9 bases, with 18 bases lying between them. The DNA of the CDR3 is TGTGCCAGCACGAGACAGACGATAGGGGCCCAGTACTTC. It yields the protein CASTRQTIGAQYF.

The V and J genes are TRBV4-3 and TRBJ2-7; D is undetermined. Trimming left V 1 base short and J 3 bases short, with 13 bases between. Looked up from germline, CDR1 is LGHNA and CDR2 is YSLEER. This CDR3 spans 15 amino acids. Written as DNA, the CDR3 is TGCGCCAGCAGCCAAGGCGTAGCAGGACGCTACGAGCAGTACTTC. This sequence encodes CASSQGVAGRYEQYF.

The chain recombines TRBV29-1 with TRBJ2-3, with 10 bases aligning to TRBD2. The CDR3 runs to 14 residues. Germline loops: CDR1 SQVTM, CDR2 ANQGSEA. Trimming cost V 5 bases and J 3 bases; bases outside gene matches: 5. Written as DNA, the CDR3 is TGCAGCGTTTCGTTAGCGGGAGGTACAGATACGCAGTATTTT. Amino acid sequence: CSVSLAGGTDTQYF.

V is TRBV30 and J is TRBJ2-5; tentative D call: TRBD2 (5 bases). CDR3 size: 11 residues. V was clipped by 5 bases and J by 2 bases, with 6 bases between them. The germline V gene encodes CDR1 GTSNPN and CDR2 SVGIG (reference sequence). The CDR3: CAWGGQETQYF. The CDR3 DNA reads TGTGCCTGGGGAGGACAAGAGACCCAGTACTTC.

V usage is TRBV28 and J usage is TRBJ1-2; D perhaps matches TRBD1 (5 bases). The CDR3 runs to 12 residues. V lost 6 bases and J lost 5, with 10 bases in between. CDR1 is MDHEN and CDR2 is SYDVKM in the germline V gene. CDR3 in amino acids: CASSRGAYGYTF. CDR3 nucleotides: TGTGCCAGCAGCCGCGGGGCTTATGGCTACACCTTC.

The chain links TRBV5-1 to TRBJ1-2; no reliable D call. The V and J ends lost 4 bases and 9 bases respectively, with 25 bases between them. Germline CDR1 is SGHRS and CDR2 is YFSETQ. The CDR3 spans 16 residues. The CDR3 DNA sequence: TGCGCCAGCAGCCCCGACGAGGGCTCGATAACTATAAGCTACACCTTC. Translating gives CASSPDEGSITISYTF.

In nucleotides, the CDR3 is TGTGCCAGCAGTTACTCGCCGGTTTCCGGGGAGCTGTTTTTT. Encoded protein: CASSYSPVSGELFF. The J gene is TRBJ2-2, the V gene TRBV6-5, with D unresolved. Trimming removed 0 bases at V and 6 bases at J, with 8 bases between. The CDR3 totals 14 residues. Germline CDR1 MNHEY, CDR2 SVGAGI.

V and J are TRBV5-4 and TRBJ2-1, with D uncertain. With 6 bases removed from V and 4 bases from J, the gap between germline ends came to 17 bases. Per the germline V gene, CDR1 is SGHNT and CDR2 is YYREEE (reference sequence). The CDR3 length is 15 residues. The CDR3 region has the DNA TGTGCCAGCACTCCTGCGGTACAGCCTTACAATGAGCAGTTCTTC. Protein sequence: CASTPAVQPYNEQFF.

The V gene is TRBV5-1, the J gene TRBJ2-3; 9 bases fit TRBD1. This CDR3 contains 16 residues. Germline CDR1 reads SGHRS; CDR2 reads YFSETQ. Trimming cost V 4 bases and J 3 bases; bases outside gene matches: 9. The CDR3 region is CASSPDFGQGTDTQYF. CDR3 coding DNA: TGCGCCAGCAGCCCTGACTTCGGACAGGGGACAGATACGCAGTATTTT.

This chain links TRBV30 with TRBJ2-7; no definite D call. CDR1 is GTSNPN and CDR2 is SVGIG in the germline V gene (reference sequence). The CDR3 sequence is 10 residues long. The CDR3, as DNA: TGTGCTGTTCGGGCCTACGAGCAGTACTTC. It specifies CAVRAYEQYF.

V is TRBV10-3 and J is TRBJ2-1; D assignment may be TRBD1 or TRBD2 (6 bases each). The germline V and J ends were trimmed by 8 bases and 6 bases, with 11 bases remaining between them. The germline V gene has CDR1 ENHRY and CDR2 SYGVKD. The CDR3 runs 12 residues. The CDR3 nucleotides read TGTGCCATCCGCGGAGGGGGCAATGAGCAGTTCTTC. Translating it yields CAIRGGGNEQFF.

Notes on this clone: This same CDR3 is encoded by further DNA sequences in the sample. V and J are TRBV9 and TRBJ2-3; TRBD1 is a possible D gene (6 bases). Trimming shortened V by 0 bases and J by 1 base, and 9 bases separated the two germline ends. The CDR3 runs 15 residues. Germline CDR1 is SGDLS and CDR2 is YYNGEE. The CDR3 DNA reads TGTGCCAGCAGCGTAGGGGGGCGAGGCACAGATACGCAGTATTTT. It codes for CASSVGGRGTDTQYF.

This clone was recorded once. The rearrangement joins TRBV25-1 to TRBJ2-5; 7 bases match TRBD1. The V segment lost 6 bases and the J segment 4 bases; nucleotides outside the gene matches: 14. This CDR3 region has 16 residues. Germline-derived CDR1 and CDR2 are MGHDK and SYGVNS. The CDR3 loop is CASSPHLLTGSETQYF. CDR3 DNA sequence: TGTGCCAGCAGCCCCCACCTTCTGACAGGGTCAGAGACCCAGTACTTC.

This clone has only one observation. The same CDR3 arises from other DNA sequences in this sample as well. CDR3 in amino acids: CASSSGQGNEKLFF. The CDR3 DNA reads TGCGCCAGCAGCTCGGGACAGGGGAACGAAAAACTGTTTTTT. The rearrangement links TRBV5-1 to TRBJ1-4, with TRBD1 identical over 10 bases. The CDR3 is 14 amino acids. J lost 8 bases, V lost 3 bases, and 4 bases had no gene match. Germline V gene lookup returns CDR1 SGHRS and CDR2 YFSETQ.

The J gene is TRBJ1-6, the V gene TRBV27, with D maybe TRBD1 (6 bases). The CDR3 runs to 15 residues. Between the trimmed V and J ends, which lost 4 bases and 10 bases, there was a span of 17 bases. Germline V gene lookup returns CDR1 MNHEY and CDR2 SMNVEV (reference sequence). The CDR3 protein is CASSYLQGVGSPLHF. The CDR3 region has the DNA TGTGCCAGCAGTTACCTACAGGGTGTAGGGTCACCCCTCCACTTT.

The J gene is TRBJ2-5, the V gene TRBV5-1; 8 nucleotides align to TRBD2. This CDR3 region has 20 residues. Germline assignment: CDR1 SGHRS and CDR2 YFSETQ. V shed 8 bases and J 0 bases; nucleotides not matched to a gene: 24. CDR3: CASRAGGSGGPNYYQETQYF. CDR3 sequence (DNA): TGCGCCAGTCGGGCAGGAGGGAGCGGGGGTCCTAACTATTACCAAGAGACCCAGTACTTC.

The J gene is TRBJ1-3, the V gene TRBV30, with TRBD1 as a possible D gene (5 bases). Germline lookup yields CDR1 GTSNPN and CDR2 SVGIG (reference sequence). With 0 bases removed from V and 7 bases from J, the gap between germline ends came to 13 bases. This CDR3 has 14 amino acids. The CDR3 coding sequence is TGTGCCTGGAGTGTAACGGCAGGGCCGAACACCATATATTTT. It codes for CAWSVTAGPNTIYF.

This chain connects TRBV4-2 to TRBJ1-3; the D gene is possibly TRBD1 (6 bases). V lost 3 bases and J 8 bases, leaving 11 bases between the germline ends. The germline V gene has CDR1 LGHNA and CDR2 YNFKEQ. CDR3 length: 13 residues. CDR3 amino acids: CASSQEQGYTIYF. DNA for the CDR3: TGTGCCAGCAGCCAGGAACAGGGATACACCATATATTTT.

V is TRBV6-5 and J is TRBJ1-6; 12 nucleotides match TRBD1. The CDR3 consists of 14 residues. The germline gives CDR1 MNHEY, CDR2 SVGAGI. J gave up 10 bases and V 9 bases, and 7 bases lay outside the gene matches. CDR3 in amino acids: CASSGTGGTSPLHF. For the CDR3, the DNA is TGTGCCAGTTCCGGGACAGGGGGCACGTCACCCCTCCACTTT.

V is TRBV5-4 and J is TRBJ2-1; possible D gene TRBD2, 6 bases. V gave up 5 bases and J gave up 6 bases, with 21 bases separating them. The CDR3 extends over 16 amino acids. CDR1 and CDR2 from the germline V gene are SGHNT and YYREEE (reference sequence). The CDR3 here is CASSPNTGAASNEQFF. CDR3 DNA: TGTGCCAGCAGTCCAAATACGGGAGCCGCGAGCAATGAGCAGTTCTTC. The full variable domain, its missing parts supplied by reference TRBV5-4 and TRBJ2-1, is ETGVTQSPTHLIKTRGQQVTLRCSSQSGHNTVSWYQQALGQGPQFIFQYYREEENGRGNFPPRFSGLQFPNYSSELNVNALELDDSALYLCASSPNTGAASNEQFFGPGTRLTVL.